Reported below is one TCR beta chain. This sample is part of a study of blood T cell repertoires in COVID-19. The wider study: Donors in the United States, Italy and Spain gave samples during acute or convalescent COVID-19. T cells, B-cell-depleted T cells, or PBMCs supplied cDNA or gDNA.

Libraries were prepared by immunoSEQ multiplex PCR; TCRdb keeps only in-frame clonotypes and omits some of them. The sample holds 350,000 or so clones, about 86% seen once. Source material: peripheral blood. The clonotype was recovered from a man younger than 45 with active or convalescent COVID-19.

The CDR3 sequence is CAISEEAGIQVANYGYTF. As DNA, the CDR3 is TGTGCCATCAGTGAGGAGGCCGGGATTCAGGTAGCTAACTATGGCTACACCTTC. The chain carries TRBV10-3 and TRBJ1-2, with no clear D. In germline, CDR1 is ENHRY, CDR2 SYGVKD. Deletions cut 2 bases from V and 0 bases from J, with 19 bases between. This CDR3 contains 18 residues.